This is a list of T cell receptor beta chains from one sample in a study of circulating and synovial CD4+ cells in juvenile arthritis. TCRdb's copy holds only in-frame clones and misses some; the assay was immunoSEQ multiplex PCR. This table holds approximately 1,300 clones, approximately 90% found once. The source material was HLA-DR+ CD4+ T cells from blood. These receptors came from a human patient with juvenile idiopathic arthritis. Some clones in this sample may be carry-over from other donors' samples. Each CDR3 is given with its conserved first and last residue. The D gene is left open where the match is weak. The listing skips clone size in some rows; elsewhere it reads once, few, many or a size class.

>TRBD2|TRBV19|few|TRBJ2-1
CASSFGLAHNEQFF
TGTGCCAGTAGTTTCGGACTAGCCCACAATGAGCAGTTCTTC
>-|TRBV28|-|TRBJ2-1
CASSYLPAREQFF
TGTGCCAGCAGCTACCTACCAGCGCGCGAGCAGTTCTTC
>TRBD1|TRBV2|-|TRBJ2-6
CASRGGTGVTGANVLTF
TGTGCCAGCAGGGGGGGGACAGGGGTAACTGGGGCCAACGTCCTGACTTTC
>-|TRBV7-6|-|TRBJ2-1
CASSIRRGSSYNEQFF
TGTGCCAGCAGCATACGACGGGGTAGCTCCTACAATGAGCAGTTCTTC
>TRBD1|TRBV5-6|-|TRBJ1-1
CASSFPGGFEAFF
TGTGCCAGCAGCTTCCCAGGGGGCTTTGAAGCTTTCTTT
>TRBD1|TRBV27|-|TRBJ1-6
CASRSRGHYNSPLHF
TGTGCCAGCAGAAGTAGGGGGCACTATAATTCACCCCTCCACTTT
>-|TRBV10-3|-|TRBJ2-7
CAISGRSVRSYEQYF
TGTGCCATCAGTGGGCGCAGCGTACGCTCCTACGAGCAGTACTTC
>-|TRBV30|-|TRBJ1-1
CAWSEFREGFF
TGTGCCTGGAGTGAATTCAGGGAAGGCTTCTTT
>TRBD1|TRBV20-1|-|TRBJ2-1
CSASDDRAQFF
TGCAGTGCTAGTGACGACAGGGCCCAGTTCTTC
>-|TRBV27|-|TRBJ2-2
CASSSGVLTGELFF
TGTGCCAGCAGTTCAGGGGTCCTAACCGGGGAGCTGTTTTTT
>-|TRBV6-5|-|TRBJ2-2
CASSPRNTGELFF
TGTGCCAGCTCCCCTAGGAACACCGGGGAGCTGTTTTTT
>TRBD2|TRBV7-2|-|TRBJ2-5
CASSLSGRQETQYF
TGTGCCAGCAGCTTAAGCGGGAGACAAGAGACCCAGTACTTC
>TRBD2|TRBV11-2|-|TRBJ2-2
CASSLDEGVAGDWYPGELFF
TGTGCCAGCAGCTTAGATGAAGGGGTAGCGGGAGATTGGTATCCCGGGGAGCTGTTTTTT
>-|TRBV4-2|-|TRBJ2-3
CASSHKQDPTDTQYF
TGTGCCAGCAGCCATAAACAGGATCCCACAGATACGCAGTATTTT
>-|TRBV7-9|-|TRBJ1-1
CASSTLGGAEAFF
TGTGCCAGCAGCACGTTGGGTGGGGCCGAAGCTTTCTTT
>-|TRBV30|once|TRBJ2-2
CAWNQGIGELFF
TGTGCCTGGAATCAGGGAATAGGGGAGCTGTTTTTT
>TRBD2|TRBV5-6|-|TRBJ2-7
CASSPLGLVSEQYF
TGTGCCAGCAGCCCGTTGGGACTAGTCTCCGAGCAGTACTTC
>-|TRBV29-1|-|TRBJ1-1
CSVGDFLNTEAFF
TGCAGCGTGGGGGACTTTTTGAACACTGAAGCTTTCTTT
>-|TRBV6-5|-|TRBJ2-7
CASGHGRKSDEQYF
TGTGCCAGCGGCCACGGGAGAAAGTCCGACGAGCAGTACTTC
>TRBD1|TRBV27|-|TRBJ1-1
CASRDLGKTGTGNTEAFF
TGTGCCAGCAGGGACTTGGGGAAAACCGGGACAGGGAACACTGAAGCTTTCTTT
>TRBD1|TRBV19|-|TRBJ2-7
CASSMDRRAVYEQYF
TGTGCCAGTAGTATGGACAGGCGGGCTGTGTACGAGCAGTACTTC
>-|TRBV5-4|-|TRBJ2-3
CASSLEGLALATDTQYF
TGTGCCAGCAGCTTGGAAGGTTTAGCCCTAGCAACAGATACGCAGTATTTT
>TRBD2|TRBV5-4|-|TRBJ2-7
CASSWGGLAGGEQYF
TGTGCCAGCAGCTGGGGGGGACTAGCGGGAGGCGAGCAGTACTTC
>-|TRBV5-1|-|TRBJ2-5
CASSLEGSGVETQYF
TGCGCCAGCAGCTTGGAGGGTTCGGGAGTAGAGACCCAGTACTTC
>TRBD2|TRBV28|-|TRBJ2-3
CASKAGSTDTQYF
TGTGCCAGCAAAGCGGGGAGCACAGATACGCAGTATTTT
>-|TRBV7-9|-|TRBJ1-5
CASSLGVGGEPQHF
TGTGCCAGCAGCTTAGGGGTAGGAGGGGAGCCCCAGCATTTT
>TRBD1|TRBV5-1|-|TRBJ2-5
CASSIGQGAGVETQYF
TGCGCCAGCAGCATAGGACAGGGGGCGGGAGTGGAGACCCAGTACTTC
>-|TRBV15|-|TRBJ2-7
CATSRDIFLEQYF
TGTGCCACCAGCAGAGATATTTTTCTCGAGCAGTACTTC
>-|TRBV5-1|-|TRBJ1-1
CASKLTANTEAFF
TGCGCCAGCAAGCTGACAGCTAACACTGAAGCTTTCTTT
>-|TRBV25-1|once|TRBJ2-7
CASSVGSASYEQYF
TGTGCCAGCAGTGTGGGGAGCGCCTCCTACGAGCAGTACTTC
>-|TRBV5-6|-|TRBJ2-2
CASSLGRENTGELFF
TGTGCCAGCAGCTTGGGTCGGGAGAACACCGGGGAGCTGTTTTTT
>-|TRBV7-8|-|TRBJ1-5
CASSLSAGGMRQPQHF
TGTGCCAGCAGCTTATCGGCGGGGGGTATGAGGCAGCCCCAGCATTTT
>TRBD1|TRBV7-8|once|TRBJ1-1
CASSYVAGTGNTEAFF
TGTGCCAGCAGCTACGTTGCCGGGACAGGGAACACTGAAGCTTTCTTT
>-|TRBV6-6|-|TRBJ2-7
CASSFGVGGEQYF
TGTGCCAGCAGTTTCGGTGTCGGAGGAGAGCAGTACTTC
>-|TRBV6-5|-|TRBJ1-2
CASSETAGQKRHTF
TGTGCCAGCAGTGAAACGGCAGGTCAGAAACGCCACACCTTC
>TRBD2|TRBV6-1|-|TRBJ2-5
CASSEAHLGLAGVGETQYF
TGTGCCAGCAGTGAAGCTCATCTGGGACTAGCGGGAGTCGGGGAGACCCAGTACTTC
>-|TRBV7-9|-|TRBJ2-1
CASSLARESEQFF
TGTGCCAGCAGCTTAGCGAGAGAAAGTGAGCAGTTCTTC
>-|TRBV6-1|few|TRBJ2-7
CASRKEGAVSYEQYF
TGTGCCAGCAGGAAGGAGGGGGCCGTCTCCTACGAGCAGTACTTC
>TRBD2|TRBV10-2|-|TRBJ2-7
CASISLAGLKRPEQYF
TGCGCCAGCATCTCACTAGCGGGACTGAAACGACCCGAGCAGTACTTC
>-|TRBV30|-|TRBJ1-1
CAWSVQLNTEAFF
TGTGCCTGGAGTGTACAGCTGAACACTGAAGCTTTCTTT
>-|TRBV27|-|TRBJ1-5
CASSLAWSQPQHF
TGTGCCAGCAGTTTGGCCTGGTCTCAGCCCCAGCATTTT
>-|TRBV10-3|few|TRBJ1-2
CAISDTSTGGGYTF
TGTGCCATCAGTGACACGTCAACGGGGGGAGGCTACACCTTC
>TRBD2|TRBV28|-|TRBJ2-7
CASSLAGTTAYEQYF
TGTGCCAGCAGTTTAGCCGGGACTACCGCCTACGAGCAGTACTTC
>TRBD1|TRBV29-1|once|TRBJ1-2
CSVGDAGTASLDTF
TGCAGCGTTGGGGACGCGGGGACAGCCTCCCTCGACACCTTC
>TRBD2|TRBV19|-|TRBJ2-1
CASKSSGTVPYNEQFF
TGTGCCAGTAAATCTAGCGGGACTGTCCCCTACAATGAGCAGTTCTTC
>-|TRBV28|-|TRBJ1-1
CASSSRGAEAEAFF
TGTGCCAGCAGTTCACGCGGGGCAGAGGCTGAAGCTTTCTTT
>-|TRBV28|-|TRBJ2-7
CAIRASDYEQYF
TGTGCCATCCGTGCGTCCGACTACGAGCAGTACTTC
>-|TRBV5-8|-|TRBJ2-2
CASHQGGGTPGELFF
TGTGCCAGCCATCAAGGCGGCGGGACCCCCGGGGAGCTGTTTTTT
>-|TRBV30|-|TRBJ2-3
CAWTIIGGPTDTQYF
TGTGCCTGGACCATAATAGGGGGTCCCACAGATACGCAGTATTTT
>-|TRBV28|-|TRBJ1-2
CASRLAGAGNYGYTF
TGTGCCAGCCGATTAGCGGGGGCCGGGAACTATGGCTACACCTTC
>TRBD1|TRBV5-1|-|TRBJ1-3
CASSLARGRGNTIYF
TGCGCCAGCAGCTTGGCTAGGGGGCGCGGAAACACCATATATTTT
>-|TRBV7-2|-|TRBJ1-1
CASSLGGGTEAFF
TGTGCCAGCAGCTTAGGGGGGGGCACTGAAGCTTTCTTT
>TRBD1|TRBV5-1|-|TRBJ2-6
CASSLGQGRSGANVLTF
TGCGCCAGCAGCCTCGGACAGGGGAGGTCTGGGGCCAACGTCCTGACTTTC
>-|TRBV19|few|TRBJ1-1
CASSIQGWGNTEAFF
TGTGCCAGTAGTATTCAGGGGTGGGGAAACACTGAAGCTTTCTTT
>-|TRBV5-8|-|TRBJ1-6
CASGQTQRPLHF
TGTGCCAGCGGACAGACCCAAAGGCCCCTCCACTTT
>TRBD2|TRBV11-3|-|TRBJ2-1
CASSSGLAGTNEQFF
TGTGCCAGCAGCTCGGGACTAGCGGGAACCAATGAGCAGTTCTTC
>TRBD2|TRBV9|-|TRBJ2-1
CASSVDIAGEGEQFF
TGTGCCAGCAGCGTAGACATAGCGGGAGAAGGCGAGCAGTTCTTC
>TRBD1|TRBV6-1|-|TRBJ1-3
CASRRDSISGNTIYF
TGTGCCAGCAGACGGGACAGTATATCTGGAAACACCATATATTTT
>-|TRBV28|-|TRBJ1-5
CASSSLDYGGNQPQHF
TGTGCCAGCAGTTCCCTAGATTACGGTGGCAATCAGCCCCAGCATTTT
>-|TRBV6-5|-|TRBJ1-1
CASSYSESSMNTEAFF
TGTGCCAGCAGTTACTCGGAGTCTAGCATGAACACTGAAGCTTTCTTT